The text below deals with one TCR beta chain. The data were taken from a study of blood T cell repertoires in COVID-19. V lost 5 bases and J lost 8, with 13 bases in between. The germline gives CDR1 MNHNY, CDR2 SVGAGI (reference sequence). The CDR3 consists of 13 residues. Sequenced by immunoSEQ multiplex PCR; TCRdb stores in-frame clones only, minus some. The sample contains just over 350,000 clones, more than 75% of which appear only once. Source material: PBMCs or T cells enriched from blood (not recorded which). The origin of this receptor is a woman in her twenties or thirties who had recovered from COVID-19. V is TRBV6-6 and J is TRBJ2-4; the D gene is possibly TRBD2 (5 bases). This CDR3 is CASSPGIWDIQYF. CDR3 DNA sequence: TGTGCCAGCAGTCCCGGGATTTGGGACATTCAGTACTTC.